This is a list of T cell receptor beta chains from one sample in a study of blood T cell repertoires in COVID-19. The method was immunoSEQ multiplex PCR; TCRdb's version includes in-frame clones alone and lacks a portion of them. Among under 350,000 clones listed, around nine tenths were seen once. Specimen: peripheral blood. The receptors come from a man between 65 and 85 years old with acute or convalescent COVID-19. Both conserved end residues are trimmed from each CDR3. A D gene is named only where the DNA matches it firmly.

D gene: .; V gene: TRBV6-1; J gene: TRBJ1-6; CDR3 protein: ASSEQAGPSYNSPLH
D gene: .; V gene: TRBV2; J gene: TRBJ2-2; CDR3 protein: ASSAGGPPGTGELF
D gene: TRBD2; V gene: TRBV3-1/TRBV3-2; J gene: TRBJ2-5; CDR3 protein: ASSPDDRRTSGGGYQETQY
D gene: TRBD1; V gene: TRBV5-1; J gene: TRBJ1-1; CDR3 protein: ASSAGQYLTEAF
D gene: TRBD2; V gene: TRBV20-1; J gene: TRBJ2-7; CDR3 protein: SASGTSGRDSYEQY
D gene: TRBD2; V gene: TRBV29-1; J gene: TRBJ2-1; CDR3 protein: SGRGTSGGEQF
D gene: .; V gene: TRBV28; J gene: TRBJ2-3; CDR3 protein: ASSFGGSRPTQY
D gene: .; V gene: TRBV3-1/TRBV3-2; J gene: TRBJ2-3; CDR3 protein: ASSQPRDTQY
D gene: .; V gene: TRBV11-1; J gene: TRBJ2-3; CDR3 protein: ASSLYRVETDTQY
D gene: TRBD1; V gene: TRBV28; J gene: TRBJ1-1; CDR3 protein: ASSYTGGNTEAF
D gene: TRBD1; V gene: TRBV19; J gene: TRBJ1-4; CDR3 protein: ASTPTGGSEKLF
D gene: .; V gene: TRBV3-1/TRBV3-2; J gene: TRBJ1-3; CDR3 protein: ASSQPTLGNTIY
D gene: .; V gene: TRBV15; J gene: TRBJ2-2; CDR3 protein: ATSRDRLLLTGRELF
D gene: .; V gene: TRBV15; J gene: TRBJ2-3; CDR3 protein: ATSRGGGTDTQY
D gene: .; V gene: TRBV2; J gene: TRBJ2-1; CDR3 protein: ASSPDNQNNEQF
D gene: .; V gene: TRBV7-9; J gene: TRBJ2-7; CDR3 protein: ASSSLGGGGSYEQY
D gene: TRBD1; V gene: TRBV7-9; J gene: TRBJ1-2; CDR3 protein: ASSLTPGQGAGYT
D gene: .; V gene: TRBV19; J gene: TRBJ2-5; CDR3 protein: ASSRGAGETQY
D gene: TRBD1; V gene: TRBV15; J gene: TRBJ2-7; CDR3 protein: ATSRDLGTGNYEQY
D gene: .; V gene: TRBV4-2; J gene: TRBJ2-3; CDR3 protein: ASSQDFRRDTDTQY
D gene: .; V gene: TRBV3-1/TRBV3-2; J gene: TRBJ2-3; CDR3 protein: ASSPGDRGTQY
D gene: TRBD1; V gene: TRBV6-5; J gene: TRBJ1-1; CDR3 protein: ASSYTGGTEAF
D gene: .; V gene: TRBV5-1; J gene: TRBJ2-3; CDR3 protein: ASNEGETDTQY
D gene: TRBD1; V gene: TRBV18; J gene: TRBJ1-5; CDR3 protein: ASSPRQGVGQPQH
D gene: .; V gene: TRBV28; J gene: TRBJ1-2; CDR3 protein: ASSLGGKDYGYT
D gene: TRBD1; V gene: TRBV29-1; J gene: TRBJ1-1; CDR3 protein: SAQQGLNTEAF
D gene: .; V gene: TRBV3-1/TRBV3-2; J gene: TRBJ1-2; CDR3 protein: ASSQAKQGYLSGYT
D gene: TRBD2; V gene: TRBV19; J gene: TRBJ2-3; CDR3 protein: ASNPSGGSNTDTQY
D gene: .; V gene: TRBV18; J gene: TRBJ1-5; CDR3 protein: ASSLGGGSNQPQH
D gene: TRBD1; V gene: TRBV15; J gene: TRBJ2-3; CDR3 protein: ASAGTVQDTQY
D gene: TRBD1; V gene: TRBV5-5; J gene: TRBJ1-6; CDR3 protein: ASSLTSGTGVSSPLH
D gene: .; V gene: TRBV20-1; J gene: TRBJ1-2; CDR3 protein: SASRVWGYT
D gene: TRBD1; V gene: TRBV29-1; J gene: TRBJ2-7; CDR3 protein: SVGDRDEQY
D gene: TRBD2; V gene: TRBV7-2; J gene: TRBJ2-3; CDR3 protein: ASSRPAIAGREY
D gene: .; V gene: TRBV6-1; J gene: TRBJ2-2; CDR3 protein: ASSEEGAANTGELF
D gene: TRBD2; V gene: TRBV9; J gene: TRBJ2-1; CDR3 protein: ASSSRASGPDGEQF
D gene: TRBD1; V gene: TRBV6-5; J gene: TRBJ1-1; CDR3 protein: ASSYSGGTGVAF
D gene: TRBD1; V gene: TRBV12-3/TRBV12-4; J gene: TRBJ1-1; CDR3 protein: ASSLAGVDRSF
D gene: .; V gene: TRBV3-1/TRBV3-2; J gene: TRBJ1-5; CDR3 protein: ASSQSLGARQPQH
D gene: TRBD1; V gene: TRBV5-4; J gene: TRBJ2-7; CDR3 protein: ASSSRQGAGYEQY
D gene: TRBD1; V gene: TRBV12-3/TRBV12-4; J gene: TRBJ2-3; CDR3 protein: ASSYARGDTQY
D gene: .; V gene: TRBV7-2; J gene: TRBJ1-2; CDR3 protein: ASSPLSGGTDYGYT